The 24 T cell receptor beta chains below all came from one sample that was sequenced in a study of T-cell memory formation after mild COVID-19. Each CDR3 protein is one row after TCRdb ran MiXCR on the 5' RACE reads. The table records 580,000 or so distinct CDR3 sequences, roughly 17% of them present only once. The sample consisted of PBMCs or a T cell subset sorted from them (not recorded which). These receptors all come from an adult woman who had mild COVID-19 (a few samples of this study predate the infection). Cell type and time point are not known.

V gene TRBV3-1 combines with J gene TRBJ1-2, with a weak D call TRBD1 (5 bases). Trimming pared 0 bases from V and 5 bases from J, leaving 22 bases between. CDR1 and CDR2 (germline): LGHDT, YNNKEL (reference sequence). The CDR3 extends over 18 amino acids. CDR3 residues: CASSQEHAEGSLGYGYTF. The CDR3 DNA reads as TGTGCCAGCAGCCAAGAACACGCTGAGGGGAGTTTGGGGTATGGCTACACCTTC.

The CDR3 protein is CAWIPGLALREQFF. CDR3 sequence (DNA): TGTGCCTGGATCCCCGGGCTTGCCCTCAGGGAGCAGTTCTTC. The gene calls are TRBV30 and TRBJ2-1; D is unclear. V lost 4 bases to trimming and J lost 10 bases, with 20 bases between them. Germline loops: CDR1 GTSNPN, CDR2 SVGIG (reference sequence). This CDR3 region has 14 residues.

The V gene is TRBV9, the J gene TRBJ2-7; 7 nucleotides match TRBD1. After removal of 3 bases from V and 7 bases from J, the junction contained 10 bases not matched to a gene. Germline CDR1 and CDR2: SGDLS and YYNGEE. This CDR3 region has 14 residues. CDR3 nucleotide sequence: TGTGCCAGCAGCGCCGGACAGGCCGTGGGGGAGCAGTACTTC. Translating it yields CASSAGQAVGEQYF.

Many counts were recorded for this clonotype. The chain links TRBV9 to TRBJ2-2, with TRBD2 matching 8 bases. V lost 0 bases, J lost 6 bases, and 13 bases stayed unmatched. The CDR3 loop spans 18 amino acids. Germline CDR1 and CDR2: SGDLS and YYNGEE. The DNA of the CDR3 is TGTGCCAGCAGCGTAGCTCCCGGGGGGGACCGTCGTGCCGGGGAGCTGTTTTTT. The encoded protein is CASSVAPGGDRRAGELFF. The full variable domain, completed using reference TRBV9 and TRBJ2-2, is DSGVTQTPKHLITATGQRVTLRCSPRSGDLSVYWYQQSLDQGLQFLIQYYNGEERAKGNILERFSAQQFPDLHSELNLSSLELGDSALYFCASSVAPGGDRRAGELFFGEGSRLTVL.

This clonotype was seen a handful of times. The V gene is TRBV27, the J gene TRBJ1-5; the D gene is possibly TRBD1 (6 bases). The germline gives CDR1 MNHEY, CDR2 SMNVEV (reference sequence). There are 15 residues in the CDR3. The V gene lost 0 bases and the J gene lost 7 bases, with 13 bases spanning the gap. CDR3 in DNA: TGTGCCAGCAGTTTATCTACAGGGCCAGAGCAGCCCCAGCATTTT. Translated, it gives CASSLSTGPEQPQHF.

This clonotype showed up just a few times. This chain uses TRBV19 with TRBJ2-7, with TRBD2 matching 10 bases. CDR3 length: 15 residues. Per the germline V gene, CDR1 is LNHDA and CDR2 is SQIVND (reference sequence). V lost 1 base and J lost 6; bases outside the gene matches: 6. CDR3 in DNA: TGTGCCAGTAGTATAGGGCTAGCGGGAGCGGTCGAGCAGTACTTC. Translated, it gives CASSIGLAGAVEQYF.

The rearrangement joins TRBV4-3 to TRBJ2-1, with 8 positions matching TRBD1. The J segment lost 7 bases and the V segment lost 5 bases, leaving 13 bases of the junction unmatched. Per germline, CDR1 LGHNA and CDR2 YSLEER. The length of the CDR3 is 16 residues. The DNA for the CDR3 is TGCGCCAGCAGCTTTCTCCCCGGGACAGGTAATAATGAGCAGTTCTTC. Amino acids: CASSFLPGTGNNEQFF.

The chain carries TRBV7-3 and TRBJ2-5; the match to TRBD2 covers 10 bases. Trimming at V came to 2 bases and at J to 5 bases, leaving 14 bases not matched to a gene. Germline values: CDR1 SGHTA, CDR2 FQGTGA. This CDR3 has 18 residues. The CDR3 coding sequence is TGTGCCAGCAGCTTAGGATTGTGGGCTAGCGGGAGTAGTGAGACCCAGTACTTC. This gives the protein CASSLGLWASGSSETQYF.

J is TRBJ2-3 and V is TRBV5-4; TRBD2 matches 13 bases. Unmatched junction bases numbered 5, after V lost 10 bases and J lost 6 bases. Germline V gene lookup returns CDR1 SGHNT and CDR2 YYREEE (reference sequence). This CDR3 region has 13 residues. The CDR3 spells CAWGLAGSDTQYF. The DNA of the CDR3 is TGTGCCTGGGGACTAGCGGGGTCTGATACGCAGTATTTT.

The gene calls are TRBV2 and TRBJ2-5, with 10 positions matching TRBD2. The CDR3 length is 19 residues. V was clipped by 2 bases and J by 1 base; unmatched bases: 13. In germline, CDR1 is SNHLY, CDR2 FYNNEI. The CDR3 protein is CASSEHRASGGPTQETQYF. Written as DNA, the CDR3 is TGTGCCAGCAGTGAACATCGGGCTAGCGGGGGCCCCACCCAAGAGACCCAGTACTTC. Full variable domain (missing parts from reference TRBV2 and TRBJ2-5): EPEVTQTPSHQVTQMGQEVILRCVPISNHLYFYWYRQILGQKVEFLVSFYNNEISEKSEIFDDQFSVERPDGSNFTLKIRSTKLEDSAMYFCASSEHRASGGPTQETQYFGPGTRLLVL.

This clonotype came up a few times. The chain joins TRBV11-2 to TRBJ2-3, with a tentative D call TRBD2 (6 bases). The germline CDR1 and CDR2 sequences are SGHAT and FQNNGV. The CDR3 contains 10 residues. V was pared by 11 bases and J by 5 bases, with 8 bases between. The CDR3 loop is CAVGGDTQYF. The CDR3 nucleotides are TGTGCCGTGGGGGGAGATACGCAGTATTTT.

The table lists this clonotype with a few counts. The chain combines TRBV7-2 with TRBJ2-5; D ambiguous. The germline V and J ends were trimmed by 2 bases and 1 base, with 8 bases remaining between them. Germline CDR1 reads SGHTA; CDR2 reads FQGNSA. This CDR3 spans 14 amino acids. CDR3 in DNA: TGTGCCAGCAGCTTATTCTCTCTCCAAGAGACCCAGTACTTC. Protein sequence: CASSLFSLQETQYF.

This clonotype was seen more than once but under ten times. The chain recombines TRBV27 with TRBJ2-7; 10 positions agree with TRBD2. The CDR3 is 16 amino acids. Germline V lookup: CDR1 MNHEY, CDR2 SMNVEV (reference sequence). With 2 bases clipped from V and 3 bases from J, the junction kept 7 bases outside the gene matches. DNA of the CDR3: TGTGCCAGCAGTTTAAGCGGGAGGGCAGGGGGCTACGAGCAGTACTTC. Translating gives CASSLSGRAGGYEQYF.

This clonotype was picked up one time. The chain uses TRBV7-6 and TRBJ2-2, with D possibly called TRBD1 or TRBD2 (5 bases each). V was cut by 4 bases and J by 7 bases, with 10 bases left in between. Germline V CDR1 and CDR2: SGHVS, FNYEAQ. The CDR3 has 13 residues. CDR3 in amino acids: CASSWGLGGELFF. The CDR3 coding sequence is TGTGCCAGCAGCTGGGGGTTAGGCGGGGAGCTGTTTTTT. The variable domain in full, completed from reference TRBV7-6 and TRBJ2-2, reads GAGVSQSPRYKVTKRGQDVALRCDPISGHVSLYWYRQALGQGPEFLTYFNYEAQQDKSGLPNDRFSAERPEGSISTLTIQRTEQRDSAMYRCASSWGLGGELFFGEGSRLTVL.

CDR3 residues: CASSPGSSNQPQHF. The CDR3 region has the DNA TGTGCCAGCAGTCCAGGGAGTAGCAATCAGCCCCAGCATTTT. This chain connects TRBV28 to TRBJ1-5; tentatively, D is TRBD1 (5 bases). Trimming pared 5 bases from V and 0 bases from J, leaving 8 bases between. The CDR3 has 14 residues. CDR1 is MDHEN, CDR2 SYDVKM, per germline.

This clonotype was found a few times. The V call is TRBV20-1, the J call TRBJ2-1, with 8 bases identical to TRBD1. The CDR3 runs to 15 residues. Looked up from germline, CDR1 is DFQATT and CDR2 is SNEGSKA (reference sequence). Trimming removed 4 bases from V and 0 bases from J; junction bases left unmatched: 5. DNA of the CDR3: TGCAGTGCTAAACAGGGGGGTAGCTCCTACAATGAGCAGTTCTTC. It codes for CSAKQGGSSYNEQFF.

In this sample, this clonotype turned up a few times. This chain joins TRBV20-1 and TRBJ2-1; D remains unclear. Trimming took off 2 bases at V and 6 bases at J, with 5 bases between the two ends. CDR1 DFQATT and CDR2 SNEGSKA come from the germline V gene (reference sequence). There are 11 residues in the CDR3. The CDR3 bases are TGCAGTGCTAGATCGTCCAATGAGCAGTTCTTC. It specifies CSARSSNEQFF.

This clonotype has more than one count but fewer than ten. The rearrangement links TRBV29-1 to TRBJ2-7; D perhaps matches TRBD1 (5 bases). CDR1 SQVTM and CDR2 ANQGSEA come from the germline V gene. V was cut by 0 bases and J by 0 bases, with 6 bases left in between. This CDR3 is built from 13 residues. CDR3 DNA: TGCAGCGTTGAAGATGGACACTCCTACGAGCAGTACTTC. Translated: CSVEDGHSYEQYF.

This clonotype occurred a few times. V and J are TRBV7-9 and TRBJ1-3; D is unresolved. Germline CDR1 and CDR2: SEHNR and FQNEAQ (reference sequence). With 5 bases removed from V and 0 bases from J, the gap between germline ends came to 14 bases. The CDR3 totals 16 residues. The CDR3 here is CASSADTGSSGNTIYF. The DNA for the CDR3 is TGTGCCAGCAGCGCCGATACGGGGTCCTCTGGAAACACCATATATTTT.

There are a few counts of this clonotype. J is TRBJ2-5 and V is TRBV6-5, with 11 positions matching TRBD2. In germline, CDR1 is MNHEY, CDR2 SVGAGI. With V trimmed by 6 bases and J by 5 bases, 5 bases remained unmatched. CDR3 length: 14 residues. The CDR3: CASRLAGGWETQYF. The DNA of the CDR3 is TGTGCCAGCAGATTAGCGGGGGGGTGGGAGACCCAGTACTTC.

This sequence joins TRBV18 and TRBJ2-7; D may match TRBD1 or TRBD2 (6 bases each). V gave up 0 bases and J gave up 5 bases, with 14 bases separating them. The CDR3 contains 15 residues. Germline V CDR1 and CDR2: KGHSH, LQKENI. The CDR3 spells CASSPPSLGGHEQYF. The DNA for the CDR3 is TGTGCCAGCTCACCACCGTCGCTGGGGGGCCACGAGCAGTACTTC.

J is TRBJ2-3 and V is TRBV6-5; D unclear. The CDR3 length is 17 residues. V was shortened by 2 bases and J by 2 bases, with 17 bases between the two germline ends. Per germline, CDR1 MNHEY and CDR2 SVGAGI. CDR3 DNA: TGTGCCAGCAGTTACGGGGATGGAGTCGGACCCACAGATACGCAGTATTTT. Amino acids: CASSYGDGVGPTDTQYF.

V gene TRBV6-4 combines with J gene TRBJ2-7; 7 nucleotides line up with TRBD1. Trimming took 7 bases from V and 0 from J; bases not matched to a gene: 12. The CDR3 runs 16 residues. Germline V gene data show CDR1 as MRHNA and CDR2 as SNTAGT. In DNA, the CDR3 is TGTGCCAGCACCCCCCACACGGGACAGCCCTCCTACGAGCAGTACTTC. It encodes CASTPHTGQPSYEQYF.

The J gene is TRBJ1-5, the V gene TRBV15, with a tentative D call TRBD1 (5 bases). This CDR3 comprises 15 residues. Germline V CDR1 and CDR2: LNHNV, YYDKDF (reference sequence). V was clipped by 3 bases and J by 8 bases, with 17 bases between them. The CDR3 loop is CATSRGGTGGKPQHF. Here the CDR3 DNA reads TGTGCCACCAGCAGGGGTGGGACCGGCGGAAAGCCCCAGCATTTT.